This T cell receptor beta chain was observed in a study of T cells in Graves' hyperthyroidism and ophthalmopathy. This clonotype was recorded many times. Exclusion of a patient resulted from uncontrolled infection, other autoimmune disease, pregnancy or lactation. It was RNA transcripts that yielded the amplified TCR beta CDR3 regions. TCR CDR3 underwent first-round RT-PCR with the HTBI primer set. Each CDR3 protein is one row after TCRdb ran MiXCR on the multiplex PCR reads. The table has about 270,000 distinct CDR3 sequences, about 25% seen once. This CDR3 has 17 amino acids. V was shortened by 3 bases and J by 2 bases, with 17 bases between the two germline ends.

The source material was blood. The TCR sequence derives from a man aged 35-49 years with Graves' hyperthyroidism that later progressed to Graves' ophthalmopathy. V is TRBV12-3 or TRBV12-4 and J is TRBJ2-4, with TRBD2 as a possible D gene (6 bases). The CDR3 sequence is CASSFRGSGKTKNIQYF. In nucleotides, the CDR3 is TGTGCCAGCAGTTTTCGGGGGAGTGGAAAAACCAAAAACATTCAGTACTTC.